The 23 T cell receptor beta chains below come from one sample, sequenced in a study of OX40 agonist ivuxolimab in advanced cancers. Library method: the immunoSEQ multiplex PCR assay. TCRdb stores this immuneACCESS table with in-frame sequences only. Part of the clones is absent; in the studies checked, under half of the shortfall reflects unresolved V genes, and no reason is known for the rest. Within this sample are tens of thousands of clones, with roughly 94% of them counted one time only. Of the sample, less than 15% is held by the ten largest clones. Here the sequenced sample was CD4+ or CD8+ T cells sorted from blood, taken in a trial of the OX40 agonist ivuxolimab. These receptors were collected from an adult with an advanced solid tumor such as melanoma, head and neck, liver or kidney cancer.

This chain connects TRBV5-5 to TRBJ2-7; D unresolved. The CDR3 has 15 amino acids. Trimming shortened V by 4 bases and J by 0 bases, and 14 bases separated the two germline ends. Germline V gives CDR1 SGHKS, CDR2 YYEKEE (reference sequence). In nucleotides, the CDR3 is TGTGCCAGCAGCCCCGGACGAGTAAGCTCCTACGAGCAGTACTTC. It yields the protein CASSPGRVSSYEQYF.

The rearrangement joins TRBV5-1 to TRBJ2-1; D unresolved. From germline, CDR1 is SGHRS and CDR2 YFSETQ. The CDR3 runs to 11 residues. Trimming took off 3 bases at V and 5 bases at J, with 3 bases between the two ends. CDR3 loop: CASSWDNEQFF. CDR3 coding DNA: TGCGCCAGCAGCTGGGACAATGAGCAGTTCTTC.

This clone has just one count. V and J are TRBV4-1 and TRBJ2-7; TRBD1 might be the D (6 bases). From germline, CDR1 is MGHRA and CDR2 YSYEKL. The CDR3 has 15 residues. The V gene lost 2 bases and the J gene lost 9 bases, with 20 bases spanning the gap. The CDR3 DNA is TGCGCCAGCAGCCAACCGGGGCAGGGGAGTTCGGGGCAGTACTTC. Its protein is CASSQPGQGSSGQYF.

DNA of the CDR3: TGTGCCAGCAGCCAAGAATACGGACAGGGGGCTACACCCCTCCACTTT. It yields the protein CASSQEYGQGATPLHF. V usage is TRBV4-2 and J usage is TRBJ1-6, with TRBD1 identical over 11 bases. V lost 0 bases, J lost 11 bases, and 6 bases stayed unmatched. The V gene's germline CDR1 is LGHNA and CDR2 YNFKEQ. This CDR3 comprises 16 residues.

This chain connects TRBV9 to TRBJ2-1; 7 bases are a match to TRBD1. The CDR3 has 15 residues. V shed 0 bases and J 4 bases; nucleotides not matched to a gene: 4. The germline V gene encodes CDR1 SGDLS and CDR2 YYNGEE. The CDR3 reads CASSVVGGLYNEQFF. For the CDR3, the DNA is TGTGCCAGCAGCGTAGTAGGGGGCCTATACAATGAGCAGTTCTTC.

This clone showed up just once. The rearrangement uses TRBV4-1 and TRBJ2-7; the D is unclear. There are 17 residues in the CDR3. Germline-derived CDR1 and CDR2 are MGHRA and YSYEKL. V lost 0 bases, J lost 1 base, and 16 bases lay in between. The CDR3 reads CASSQDWQQLRSYEQYF. CDR3 sequence (DNA): TGCGCCAGCAGCCAAGATTGGCAACAGTTACGGTCCTACGAGCAGTACTTC.

This chain uses TRBV19 with TRBJ2-7; 8 nucleotides match TRBD1. The CDR3 length is 15 residues. Losses at the gene ends were 5 bases for V and 4 bases for J; bases not matched to a gene: 10. Looked up from germline, CDR1 is LNHDA and CDR2 is SQIVND (reference sequence). The CDR3 is CASSPPGGLAYEQYF. The CDR3 DNA reads as TGTGCCAGTAGTCCTCCAGGGGGCCTCGCATACGAGCAGTACTTC.

The chain couples TRBV5-4 to TRBJ2-7; 13 nucleotides match TRBD2. The V and J ends lost 2 bases and 7 bases, in that order; junction bases with no gene match: 9. The CDR3 is made up of 16 amino acids. CDR1 and CDR2 (germline): SGHNT, YYREEE (reference sequence). DNA for the CDR3: TGTGCCAGCAGCTTCGGACTAGCGGGAGCCTCAGGGGAGCAGTACTTC. Translated, it gives CASSFGLAGASGEQYF.

The chain employs TRBV2 and TRBJ1-5; D call uncertain. CDR1 and CDR2 from the germline V gene are SNHLY and FYNNEI. Trimming removed 3 bases from V and 0 bases from J, with 9 bases in between. The CDR3 runs to 15 residues. CDR3 protein: CASSDGEISNQPQHF. The DNA of the CDR3 is TGTGCCAGCAGTGACGGGGAGATTAGCAATCAGCCCCAGCATTTT.

This rearrangement joins TRBV30 to TRBJ2-3, with D perhaps matching TRBD2 (6 bases). CDR3 length: 14 residues. V lost 0 bases to trimming and J lost 9 bases, with 16 bases between them. The V gene's germline CDR1 is GTSNPN and CDR2 SVGIG (reference sequence). The CDR3 region has the DNA TGTGCCTGGAGTGTATGGGGGAGGTCCTACACGCAGTATTTT. Translation: CAWSVWGRSYTQYF. Filled out from reference TRBV30 and TRBJ2-3, the complete variable domain reads SQTIHQWPATLVQPVGSPLSLECTVEGTSNPNLYWYRQAAGRGLQLLFYSVGIGQISSEVPQNLSASRPQDRQFILSSKKLLLSDSGFYLCAWSVWGRSYTQYFGPGTRLTVL.

The rearrangement joins TRBV28 to TRBJ2-1, with TRBD2 identical over 9 bases. V was pared by 1 base and J by 6 bases, with 7 bases of the junction left unmatched. Germline V gene data show CDR1 as MDHEN and CDR2 as SYDVKM. The CDR3 is 16 residues long. The CDR3 region has the DNA TGTGCCAGCAGTTTATTTGGGCTAGCGGGGATCAATGAGCAGTTCTTC. The encoded protein is CASSLFGLAGINEQFF.

The V call is TRBV18, the J call TRBJ2-7; D possibly matches TRBD1 or TRBD2 (5 bases each). In germline, CDR1 is KGHSH, CDR2 LQKENI. Trimming shortened V by 5 bases and J by 1 base, and 15 bases separated the two germline ends. This CDR3 contains 15 residues. CDR3 in DNA: TGTGCCAGCTCAGAAGCCGGGACGGTGTCCTACGAGCAGTACTTC. Amino acids: CASSEAGTVSYEQYF.

This clone came up once. The J gene is TRBJ2-7, the V gene TRBV6-5, with TRBD1 matching 9 bases. V lost 7 bases to trimming and J lost 0 bases; unmatched junction nucleotides: 7. The CDR3 runs 15 residues. Germline lookup yields CDR1 MNHEY and CDR2 SVGAGI. CDR3 sequence: CASTGTTGGSYEQYF. In nucleotides, the CDR3 is TGTGCCAGCACCGGAACGACAGGGGGCTCCTACGAGCAGTACTTC.

V and J are TRBV28 and TRBJ2-3; TRBD1 matches at 9 bases. With V trimmed by 8 bases and J by 4 bases, 10 bases remained unmatched. From germline, CDR1 is MDHEN and CDR2 SYDVKM. The length of the CDR3 is 15 residues. The CDR3 here is CASGPGTGFADTQYF. The CDR3 DNA follows: TGTGCCAGCGGCCCCGGGACAGGGTTCGCAGATACGCAGTATTTT. The entire variable domain, with the rest obtained from reference TRBV28 and TRBJ2-3, is as follows: DVKVTQSSRYLVKRTGEKVFLECVQDMDHENMFWYRQDPGLGLRLIYFSYDVKMKEKGDIPEGYSVSREKKERFSLILESASTNQTSMYLCASGPGTGFADTQYFGPGTRLTVL.

The chain carries TRBV29-1 and TRBJ1-1; D is possibly TRBD1 (5 bases). Germline V gene lookup returns CDR1 SQVTM and CDR2 ANQGSEA. The V end lost 4 bases, the J end lost 5 bases, and 20 bases lay between the germline ends. This CDR3 comprises 15 residues. The DNA of the CDR3 is TGCAGCGTTGTGTCCCCGGGGCAGGGTGGGACTGAAGCTTTCTTT. Its translation is CSVVSPGQGGTEAFF.

The V gene is TRBV30, the J gene TRBJ1-2, with a possible D match to TRBD1 (6 bases). The CDR3 extends over 12 amino acids. Germline CDR1 and CDR2: GTSNPN and SVGIG (reference sequence). The CDR3 sequence: CERGGSLYGYTF. The DNA of the CDR3 is TGTGAACGAGGGGGATCCCTCTATGGCTACACCTTC.

The chain has TRBV7-3 and TRBJ2-7; 7 nucleotides match TRBD2. The length of the CDR3 is 13 residues. V was pared by 0 bases and J by 9 bases, with 5 bases of the junction left unmatched. From germline, CDR1 is SGHTA and CDR2 FQGTGA. The CDR3 DNA follows: TGTGCCAGCAGCTTAACGGGACTACGAGTGCAGTACTTC. Translated, it gives CASSLTGLRVQYF.

V is TRBV28 and J is TRBJ2-5; tentative D call: TRBD1 (5 bases). Germline assignment: CDR1 MDHEN and CDR2 SYDVKM. The V end was cut by 8 bases, the J end by 5 bases, with 12 bases between. The CDR3 runs to 12 residues. The CDR3 spells CASGRDWETQYF. The DNA for the CDR3 is TGTGCCAGCGGCAGGGATTGGGAGACCCAGTACTTC.

V gene TRBV5-1 combines with J gene TRBJ2-2; D perhaps matches TRBD2 (6 bases). The CDR3 has 16 amino acids. Germline CDR1 reads SGHRS; CDR2 reads YFSETQ. With 0 bases removed from V and 8 bases from J, the gap between germline ends came to 17 bases. CDR3 amino acids: CASSLGLASTTGELFF. The CDR3 DNA reads as TGCGCCAGCAGCTTGGGCCTAGCGTCCACTACAGGGGAGCTGTTTTTT.

The chain carries TRBV16 and TRBJ2-7, with a possible D match to TRBD2 (5 bases). This CDR3 is 13 amino acids long. Germline V gives CDR1 KGHSY, CDR2 FQNENV. V lost 2 bases to trimming and J lost 5 bases, with 10 bases between them. Here the CDR3 reads CASSQLAPHEQYF. The CDR3 DNA reads as TGTGCCAGCAGCCAACTAGCTCCCCACGAGCAGTACTTC.

The chain is built from TRBV27 and TRBJ2-1, with 8 positions matching TRBD2. CDR3 length: 13 amino acids. Germline V lookup: CDR1 MNHEY, CDR2 SMNVEV (reference sequence). The J segment lost 4 bases and the V segment lost 7 bases, leaving 3 bases of the junction unmatched. In nucleotides, the CDR3 is TGTGCCAGCACGGCTAGCGGGTACAATGAGCAGTTCTTC. It translates to CASTASGYNEQFF.

The chain uses TRBV18 and TRBJ1-2, with 8 bases fitting TRBD1. CDR3 size: 12 residues. CDR1 and CDR2 (germline): KGHSH, LQKENI. V trimming: 6 bases; J trimming: 8 bases; junction bases outside the gene matches: 5. As DNA, the CDR3 is TGTGCCAGCTCCCGGACAGGGACGGGCTACACCTTC. Translation gives CASSRTGTGYTF.

The rearrangement joins TRBV30 to TRBJ2-3; D is unclear. Trimming took 2 bases from V and 4 from J, leaving 7 bases between them. Germline assignment: CDR1 GTSNPN and CDR2 SVGIG (reference sequence). The CDR3 totals 12 residues. CDR3 loop: CAWSFGSDTQYF. The CDR3 coding sequence is TGTGCCTGGAGTTTTGGGTCAGATACGCAGTATTTT. The variable domain in full, with the rest retrieved from reference TRBV30 and TRBJ2-3, is SQTIHQWPATLVQPVGSPLSLECTVEGTSNPNLYWYRQAAGRGLQLLFYSVGIGQISSEVPQNLSASRPQDRQFILSSKKLLLSDSGFYLCAWSFGSDTQYFGPGTRLTVL.